This TCR beta chain was recorded in a study of T cell responses to AZD1222 COVID-19 vaccine. A single count supports this clone. Its antigen is not known. Study-wide findings and caveats: Donors in the cohort were predominantly white British and more often female, and clonal diversity was possibly underestimated. The reported proportion of spike-specific TCRs targeting unmutated variant regions was nearly half.

This table comes from immunoSEQ multiplex PCR, and its TCRdb copy is limited to in-frame clones, with some not included. The data contain around 130,000 clones, approximately 85% of them seen just once; the ten biggest clones take up 9% to 9.5%. The CDR3 is made up of 14 amino acids. Per the germline V gene, CDR1 is MNHEY and CDR2 is SVGAGI. V lost 0 bases and J lost 1, with 7 bases in between. The starting material was peripheral blood, obtained on day 0 of AZD1222 vaccination. V gene TRBV6-5 combines with J gene TRBJ2-7, with D perhaps TRBD1 (6 bases). This clonotype originated in an adult in good health. CDR3 loop: CASSYSGQSYEQYF. As DNA, the CDR3 is TGTGCCAGCAGTTACTCAGGACAGTCCTACGAGCAGTACTTC.